This T cell receptor (beta chain) was identified during a study of tumor-infiltrating lymphocytes in primary liver carcinoma. With a constant-region primer, TCR beta cDNA was made from 500 ng of total RNA. Libraries for TCR beta were built through three nested multiplex PCR rounds, which together made up a slightly modified ARM-PCR procedure. A C-beta reverse primer and TRBV1-TRBV30 forward primers served in each of the first two PCR rounds, at ten to eleven cycles apiece. A single record per CDR3 protein comes from TCRdb applying MiXCR to the multiplex PCR reads. The sample lists 47,000 or so distinct CDR3 sequences; about 80% were seen once. Findings and limits, study-wide: Just around 8-25% of top clones spanned all five tumor regions.

As for this clonotype: Its antigen remains unidentified. Being one base from a much bigger clone, this may be a read error. The CDR3 carries no conserved terminal phenylalanine or tryptophan, so it likely arises from a read error.

The roughly 19-32 mg bulk tissue piece was not sorted before simultaneous RNA and DNA extraction. The CDR3 contains 15 residues. The germline V gene encodes CDR1 MDHEN and CDR2 SYDVKM. V lost 6 bases, J lost 3 bases, and 17 bases lay in between. This TCR came from a man aged 40-49 years with primary liver carcinoma and hepatitis B virus infection. The sequenced sample was liver tumor tissue from sampling region 3. Indicated subset: tumor region T3, left-lateral pole. The chain is built from TRBV28 and TRBJ1-2; no reliable D call. The CDR3: CASSPIERRYYGYTL. As DNA, the CDR3 is TGTGCCAGCAGCCCAATTGAAAGAAGATACTATGGCTACACCTTG.